The entry below gives a single T cell receptor beta chain sequence along with its context. Which antigen it targets is not known. Per-nucleotide qualities are absent, and no much larger clonotype sits a single base away. These data belong to a study of technical replicates of blood from a few donors (dated by TCRdb to 2016 to 2017). The CDR3 goes from the cysteine to the phenylalanine over 15 residues. Here the CDR3 DNA is all that survives: 45 bases in frame from base 1. V is pared back by 5 bases and J by 6 bases, with 20 bases lying between the germline termini. Taken from the germline V gene, the CDR1 and CDR2 loops are SGHRS and YFSETQ. The library was produced with the immunoSEQ multiplex PCR assay. Held by TCRdb, this immuneACCESS table contains in-frame sequences only and omits some clones. Under half of the omission traces to an unresolved V gene where checked; the cause of the rest is unknown. The sample data list more than 90,000 clones, and around 95% of these were observed just once. The ten biggest clones cover approximately 0.22% of the sample.

Rearrangement joined TRBV5-1 to TRBJ1-1; TRBD1 is a weak D gene call, 5 bases matching. This receptor was taken from a human donor in good health. What was sequenced was T cells isolated from PBMCs. Here the CDR3 is given as CASRLTGDWVSEAFF. Read as DNA, the sequence is TGCGCCAGCAGGTTAACGGGGGACTGGGTCTCTGAAGCTTTCTTT. Here the CDR3 is joined to the reference TRBV5-1 and TRBJ1-1 genes, and the full variable domain is: KAGVTQTPRYLIKTRGQQVTLSCSPISGHRSVSWYQQTPGQGLQFLFEYFSETQRNKGNFPGRFSGRQFSNSRSEMNVSTLELGDSALYLCASRLTGDWVSEAFFGQGTRLTVV.